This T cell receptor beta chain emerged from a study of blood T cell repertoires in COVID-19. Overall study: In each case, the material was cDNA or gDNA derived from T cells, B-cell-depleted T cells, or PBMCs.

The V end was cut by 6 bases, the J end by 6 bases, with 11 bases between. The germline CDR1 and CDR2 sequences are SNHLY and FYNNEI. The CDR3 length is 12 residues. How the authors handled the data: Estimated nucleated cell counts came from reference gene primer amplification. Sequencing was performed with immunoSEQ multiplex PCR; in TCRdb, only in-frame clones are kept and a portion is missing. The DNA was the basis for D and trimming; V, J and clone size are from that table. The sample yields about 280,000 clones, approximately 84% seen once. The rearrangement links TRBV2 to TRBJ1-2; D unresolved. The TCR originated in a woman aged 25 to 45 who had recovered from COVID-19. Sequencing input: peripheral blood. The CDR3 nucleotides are TGTGCCAGCAGGATAGCTGAGGATGGCTACACCTTC. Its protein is CASRIAEDGYTF.